This record covers a single T cell receptor beta chain. Time point meaning: blood 2 weeks post-SBRT. Treatment here: 15 Gy SBRT to primary tumor, nephrectomy 4 weeks later. The source of the sample is a study of radiation and T cells in renal cell carcinoma. The CDR3 loop spans 13 amino acids. The V and J ends lost 4 bases and 0 bases respectively, with 6 bases between them. Germline CDR1 SGHRS, CDR2 YFSETQ. TCRdb's table, derived via immunoSEQ multiplex PCR, lists solely in-frame clones and lacks some. The top ten hold 4.5% to 7.5% of the sample, which has some 120,000 clones, 88% seen once. The J gene is TRBJ2-3, the V gene TRBV5-1; D remains ambiguous. The receptor was isolated from a woman aged 70 to 79 with renal cell carcinoma. Sequences were derived from blood, sampled from a patient whose treatment included radiotherapy and nephrectomy. Written as DNA, the CDR3 is TGCGCCAGCAGCAGCCTTAGCACAGATACGCAGTATTTT. It translates to CASSSLSTDTQYF.